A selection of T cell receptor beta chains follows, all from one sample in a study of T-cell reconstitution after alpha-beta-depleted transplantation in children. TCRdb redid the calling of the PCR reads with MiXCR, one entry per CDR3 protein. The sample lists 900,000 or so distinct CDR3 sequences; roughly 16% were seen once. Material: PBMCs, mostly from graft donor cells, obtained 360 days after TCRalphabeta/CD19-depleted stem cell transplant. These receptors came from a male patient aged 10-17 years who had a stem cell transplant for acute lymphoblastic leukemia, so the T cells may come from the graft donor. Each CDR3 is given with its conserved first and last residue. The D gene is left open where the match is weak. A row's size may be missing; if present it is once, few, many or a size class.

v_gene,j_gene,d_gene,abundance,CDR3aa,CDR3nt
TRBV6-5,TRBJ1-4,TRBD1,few,CASSYGQGANEKLFF,TGTGCCAGCAGTTATGGACAGGGCGCCAATGAAAAACTGTTTTTT
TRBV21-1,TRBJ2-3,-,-,CASSKVGTETASTDTQYF,TGTGCCAGCAGCAAAGTAGGGACAGAGACGGCTAGCACAGATACGCAGTATTTT
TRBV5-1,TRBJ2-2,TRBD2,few,CASSSGLADNTGELFF,TGCGCCAGCAGCTCAGGACTAGCGGACAACACCGGGGAGCTGTTTTTT
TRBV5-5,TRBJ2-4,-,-,CASSPWEMFKNIQYF,TGTGCCAGCAGTCCCTGGGAGATGTTCAAAAACATTCAGTACTTC
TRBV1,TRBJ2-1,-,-,CTSSQASTSGRSEQFF,TGCACCAGCAGCCAAGCATCTACTAGCGGGCGAAGTGAGCAGTTCTTC
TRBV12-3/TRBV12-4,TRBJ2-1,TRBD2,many,CASSLFLAGPSSYNEQFF,TGTGCCAGCAGTTTATTTCTAGCGGGACCGAGCTCCTACAATGAGCAGTTCTTC
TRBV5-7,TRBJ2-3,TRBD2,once,CASSQKTSGLTDTQYF,TGTGCCAGCAGCCAGAAGACTAGCGGTCTCACAGATACGCAGTATTTT
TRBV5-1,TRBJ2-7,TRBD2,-,CASSFLAGAYSYEQYF,TGCGCCAGCAGCTTCCTAGCGGGAGCCTACTCCTACGAGCAGTACTTC
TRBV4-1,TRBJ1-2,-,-,CASSEPGKRNGYTF,TGCGCCAGCTCCGAACCGGGAAAAAGGAACGGCTACACCTTC
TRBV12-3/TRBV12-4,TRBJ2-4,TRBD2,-,CASSLRGAGGLGNIQYF,TGTGCCAGCAGTTTACGGGGCGCGGGAGGGTTAGGAAACATTCAGTACTTC
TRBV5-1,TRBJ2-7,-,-,CAGSLNVGAGGEQYF,TGCGCCGGCAGCTTGAACGTCGGGGCCGGGGGCGAGCAGTACTTC
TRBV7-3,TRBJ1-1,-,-,CASSLAPGQNTEAFF,TGTGCCAGCAGCTTAGCTCCAGGTCAGAACACTGAAGCTTTCTTT
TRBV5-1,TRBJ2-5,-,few,CASSDKSGQETQYF,TGCGCCAGCAGCGATAAATCAGGGCAAGAGACCCAGTACTTC
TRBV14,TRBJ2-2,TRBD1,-,CASSQTGPGELFF,TGTGCCAGCAGCCAGACAGGGCCCGGGGAGCTGTTTTTT
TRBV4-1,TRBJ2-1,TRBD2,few,CASSQVKLAEYNEQFF,TGCGCCAGCAGCCAAGTTAAACTAGCGGAATACAATGAGCAGTTCTTC
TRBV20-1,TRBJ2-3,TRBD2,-,CSASGLAGGPSWTDTQYF,TGCAGTGCGTCGGGACTAGCGGGAGGGCCTTCCTGGACAGATACGCAGTATTTT
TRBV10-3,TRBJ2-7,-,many,CAISGSGGTSEQYF,TGTGCCATCAGTGGTAGCGGAGGGACCTCCGAGCAGTACTTC
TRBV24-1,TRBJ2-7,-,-,CATSDRDTFYEQYF,TGTGCCACCAGTGATCGTGACACCTTCTACGAGCAGTACTTC
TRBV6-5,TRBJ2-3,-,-,CASREEPSTDTQYF,TGTGCCAGCCGCGAGGAACCTTCCACAGATACGCAGTATTTT
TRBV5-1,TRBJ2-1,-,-,CASSPVRAVYNEQFF,TGCGCCAGCTCCCCGGTCAGAGCAGTATACAATGAGCAGTTCTTC
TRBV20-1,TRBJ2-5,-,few,CSAMVGGETQYF,TGCAGTGCTATGGTGGGGGGCGAGACCCAGTACTTC
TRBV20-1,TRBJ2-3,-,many,CSASTRGADTQYF,TGCAGTGCTTCGACTAGAGGCGCAGATACGCAGTATTTT
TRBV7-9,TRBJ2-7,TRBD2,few,CASSTSGGPYEQYF,TGTGCCAGCAGTACTAGCGGAGGACCCTACGAGCAGTACTTC
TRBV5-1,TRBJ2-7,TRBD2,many,CASSFTSGSSYEQYF,TGTGCCAGCAGTTTCACTAGCGGAAGCTCCTACGAGCAGTACTTC
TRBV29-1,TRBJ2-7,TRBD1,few,CSVEGQGVNEQYF,TGCAGCGTTGAAGGTCAGGGGGTTAACGAGCAGTACTTC
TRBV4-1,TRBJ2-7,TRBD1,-,CASSQGRGGQSYEQYF,TGCGCCAGCAGCCAAGGGAGAGGGGGACAGAGCTACGAGCAGTACTTC
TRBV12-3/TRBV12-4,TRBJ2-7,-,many,CASNLNGSPGEGQYF,TGTGCCAGCAACCTTAACGGGAGTCCTGGAGAGGGGCAGTACTTC
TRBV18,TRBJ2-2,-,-,CASSPQTGSRNTGELFF,TGTGCCAGCTCACCTCAGACAGGATCGAGGAACACCGGGGAGCTGTTTTTT
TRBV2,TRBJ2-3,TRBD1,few,CASRDRGLGTDTQYF,TGTGCCAGCAGGGACAGGGGGCTCGGCACAGATACGCAGTATTTT
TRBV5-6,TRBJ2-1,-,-,CASSPVNTPPSNEQFF,TGTGCCAGCAGCCCAGTAAACACTCCCCCATCAAATGAGCAGTTCTTC
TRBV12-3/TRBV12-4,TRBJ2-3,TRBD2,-,CASSFRLAADTQYF,TGTGCCAGCAGTTTCCGACTAGCGGCAGATACGCAGTATTTT
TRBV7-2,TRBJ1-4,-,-,CASSFSPTNEKLFF,TGTGCCAGCAGCTTCAGTCCAACTAATGAAAAACTGTTTTTT
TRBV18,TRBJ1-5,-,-,CASSGRFQPQHF,TGTGCCAGCTCCGGGCGGTTTCAGCCCCAGCATTTT
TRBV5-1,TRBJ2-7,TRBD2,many,CASSPDVLAGSYEQYF,TGCGCCAGCAGCCCGGACGTTCTAGCGGGATCCTACGAGCAGTACTTC
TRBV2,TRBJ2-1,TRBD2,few,CAILAGSSYNEQFF,TGTGCCATCCTAGCGGGGTCGTCCTACAATGAGCAGTTCTTC
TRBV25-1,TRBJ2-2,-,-,CASSIHQGGELFF,TGTGCCAGCAGCATCCACCAGGGCGGGGAGCTGTTTTTT
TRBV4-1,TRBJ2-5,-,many,CASSLSLAETQYF,TGCGCCAGCAGCCTTTCCTTGGCGGAGACCCAGTACTTC
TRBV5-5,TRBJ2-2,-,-,CASSFARGAQTGELFF,TGTGCCAGCAGTTTTGCCCGGGGGGCGCAGACCGGGGAGCTGTTTTTT
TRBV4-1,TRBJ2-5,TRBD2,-,CASSYGTSGRFGETQYF,TGCGCCAGCAGCTACGGGACTAGCGGGAGGTTTGGAGAGACCCAGTACTTC
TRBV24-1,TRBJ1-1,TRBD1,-,CATEGAMNTEAFF,TGTGCCACCGAGGGGGCTATGAACACTGAAGCTTTCTTT
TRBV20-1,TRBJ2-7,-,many,CSARGTGAPYEQYF,TGCAGTGCTAGAGGGACGGGAGCCCCGTACGAGCAGTACTTC
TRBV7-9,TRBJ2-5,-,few,CASTDGTQETQYF,TGTGCCAGCACGGACGGGACCCAAGAGACCCAGTACTTC
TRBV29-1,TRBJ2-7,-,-,CSVAGPLSYEQYF,TGCAGCGTTGCAGGACCGCTCTCCTACGAGCAGTACTTC
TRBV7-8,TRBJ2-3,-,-,CASSTISEAQYF,TGTGCCAGCAGTACAATCTCGGAGGCGCAGTATTTT
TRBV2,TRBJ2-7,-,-,CASRGRGYEQYF,TGTGCCAGCAGAGGACGGGGCTACGAGCAGTACTTC
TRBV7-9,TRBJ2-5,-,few,CASSWVPAPKETQYF,TGTGCCAGCAGCTGGGTGCCCGCCCCGAAGGAGACCCAGTACTTC
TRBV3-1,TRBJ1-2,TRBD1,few,CASSLTGGSYGYTF,TGTGCCAGCAGCCTTACAGGGGGAAGCTATGGCTACACCTTC
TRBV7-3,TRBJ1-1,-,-,CASRRLGPNTEAFF,TGTGCCAGCAGGCGTCTGGGGCCGAACACTGAAGCTTTCTTT
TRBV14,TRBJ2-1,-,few,CASSQMNEQFF,TGTGCCAGCAGCCAAATGAATGAGCAGTTCTTC